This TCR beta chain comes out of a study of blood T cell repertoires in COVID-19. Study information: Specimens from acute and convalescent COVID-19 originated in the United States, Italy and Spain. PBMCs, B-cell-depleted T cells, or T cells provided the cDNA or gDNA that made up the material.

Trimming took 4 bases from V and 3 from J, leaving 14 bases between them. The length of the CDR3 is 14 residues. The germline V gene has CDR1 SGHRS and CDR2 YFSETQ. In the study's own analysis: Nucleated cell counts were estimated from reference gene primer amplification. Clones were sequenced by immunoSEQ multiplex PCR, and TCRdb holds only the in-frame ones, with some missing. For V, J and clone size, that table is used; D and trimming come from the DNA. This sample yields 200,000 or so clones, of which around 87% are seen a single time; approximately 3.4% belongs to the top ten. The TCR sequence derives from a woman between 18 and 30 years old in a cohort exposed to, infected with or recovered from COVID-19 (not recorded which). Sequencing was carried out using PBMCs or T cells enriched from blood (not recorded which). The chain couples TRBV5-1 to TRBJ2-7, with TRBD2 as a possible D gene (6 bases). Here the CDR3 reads CASSPGPGGYEQYF. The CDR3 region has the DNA TGCGCCAGCAGCCCTGGACCCGGGGGCTACGAGCAGTACTTC.